This section outlines one TCR beta chain sequence together with its context. Its antigen is not identified. The method was immunoSEQ multiplex PCR; TCRdb's version includes in-frame clones alone and lacks a portion of them. Of tens of thousands of clones listed, about 74% are singletons. Within the ViraFEST assay, antigen-specific CD4+ T cells underwent expansion with viral peptide pools prior to sequencing. Following an approximately eleven-day culture, CD4+ T cells were purified. Wells of a few million PBMC each were grown with 10 IU/ml IL-2 and about 9.6 ug/ml peptides. These data originate in a study of vaccination effects on CD4 cells after COVID-19. The CDR3 is 15 amino acids. Trimming stripped 6 bases from V and 0 bases from J, with 11 bases between. Germline V lookup: CDR1 MNHEY, CDR2 SVGAGI.

This specimen was CD4+ T cells from PBMCs cultured with HCoV-229E spike peptides, taken before COVID-19 vaccination. The chain is built from TRBV6-5 and TRBJ2-2; TRBD2 is a possible D gene (6 bases). This TCR came from a human donor who received a COVID-19 vaccine. CDR3 bases: TGTGCCAGCAGAGCGTGGGGGGCGAACACCGGGGAGCTGTTTTTT. This sequence encodes CASRAWGANTGELFF.